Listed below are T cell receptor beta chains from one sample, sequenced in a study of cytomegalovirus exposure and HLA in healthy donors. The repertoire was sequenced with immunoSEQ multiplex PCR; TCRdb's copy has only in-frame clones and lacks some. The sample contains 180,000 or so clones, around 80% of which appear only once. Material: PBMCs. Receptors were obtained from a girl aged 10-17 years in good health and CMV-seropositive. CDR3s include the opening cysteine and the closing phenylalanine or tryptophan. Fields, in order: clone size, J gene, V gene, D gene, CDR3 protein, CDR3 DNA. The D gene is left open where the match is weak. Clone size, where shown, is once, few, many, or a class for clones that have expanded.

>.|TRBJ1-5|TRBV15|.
CATSREEANQPQHF
TGTGCCACCAGCAGAGAAGAGGCGAATCAGCCCCAGCATTTT
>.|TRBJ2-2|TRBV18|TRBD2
CASSPTGTSGMWNTGELFF
TGTGCCAGCTCACCTACCGGGACTAGCGGGATGTGGAACACCGGGGAGCTGTTTTTT
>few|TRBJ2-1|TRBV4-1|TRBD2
CASSQGGGPASGRAGSYNEQFF
TGCGCCAGCAGCCAAGGTGGAGGGCCTGCTAGCGGGAGGGCCGGTTCCTACAATGAGCAGTTCTTC
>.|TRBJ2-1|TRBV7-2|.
CASSLRLGGGYNEQFF
TGTGCCAGCAGCTTACGCCTAGGGGGGGGGTACAATGAGCAGTTCTTC
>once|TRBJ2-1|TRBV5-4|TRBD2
CASSPGLAAKGGQFF
TGTGCCAGCAGCCCCGGACTAGCGGCTAAAGGTGGGCAGTTCTTC
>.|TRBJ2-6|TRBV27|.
CASGPGAGANVLTF
TGTGCCAGCGGACCAGGGGCTGGGGCCAACGTCCTGACTTTC
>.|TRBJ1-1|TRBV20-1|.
CSAEIYTEAFF
TGCAGTGCTGAGATCTACACTGAAGCTTTCTTT
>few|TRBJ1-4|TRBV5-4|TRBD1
CASSNYRDRDEKLFF
TGTGCCAGCAGTAATTACCGGGACAGGGACGAAAAACTGTTTTTT
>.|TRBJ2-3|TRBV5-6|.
CASSQTYRARFTDTQYF
TGTGCCAGCAGCCAAACATACAGGGCCCGTTTCACAGATACGCAGTATTTT
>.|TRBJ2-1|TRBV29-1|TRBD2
CSVGRRGSHNEQFF
TGCAGCGTTGGCAGACGCGGGAGTCACAATGAGCAGTTCTTC
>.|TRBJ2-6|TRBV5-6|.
CASSLGGSGANVLTF
TGTGCCAGCAGCTTGGGAGGGTCGGGGGCCAACGTCCTGACTTTC
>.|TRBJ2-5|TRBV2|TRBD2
CASSRLAGETQYF
TGTGCCAGCAGTCGACTAGCAGGCGAGACCCAGTACTTC
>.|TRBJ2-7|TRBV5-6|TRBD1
CASSSPGQGAYEQYF
TGTGCCAGCAGCTCCCCGGGACAGGGGGCCTACGAGCAGTACTTC
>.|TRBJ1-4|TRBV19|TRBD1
CASSIGDRGYEKLFF
TGTGCCAGTAGTATAGGGGACAGGGGATACGAAAAACTGTTTTTT
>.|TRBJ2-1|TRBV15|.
CATSVVNDEQFF
TGTGCCACCAGCGTAGTAAACGATGAGCAGTTCTTC
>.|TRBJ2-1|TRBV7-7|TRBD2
CASSLRGGSYNEQFF
TGTGCTAGCAGCTTACGGGGGGGATCCTACAATGAGCAGTTCTTC
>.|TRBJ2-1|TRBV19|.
CASSWLPPGSLAYNEQFF
TGTGCCAGTAGTTGGTTACCCCCGGGGAGTTTAGCCTACAATGAGCAGTTCTTC
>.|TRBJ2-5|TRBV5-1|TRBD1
CASSLGRQGAETQYF
TGCGCCAGCAGCTTGGGGCGACAGGGGGCGGAGACCCAGTACTTC
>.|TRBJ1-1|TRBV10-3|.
CAISELQGTEAFF
TGTGCCATCAGTGAGTTACAGGGAACTGAAGCTTTCTTT
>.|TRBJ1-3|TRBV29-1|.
CSVGRENTIYF
TGCAGCGTTGGACGGGAGAACACCATATATTTT
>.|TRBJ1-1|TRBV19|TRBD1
CASSIGPRQGVTEAFF
TGTGCCAGTAGTATAGGCCCTCGACAGGGGGTGACTGAAGCTTTCTTT
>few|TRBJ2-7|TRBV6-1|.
CASNLASGYEQYF
TGTGCCAGCAACTTAGCCTCGGGCTACGAGCAGTACTTC
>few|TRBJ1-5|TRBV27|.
CASSLSGNQPQHF
TGTGCCAGCAGTTTGTCGGGGAATCAGCCCCAGCATTTT
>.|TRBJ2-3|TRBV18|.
CASSSQEYTDTQYF
TGTGCCAGCTCATCACAGGAGTACACAGATACGCAGTATTTT
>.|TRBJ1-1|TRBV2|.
CASGGGPGANTEAFF
TGTGCCAGCGGGGGGGGGCCAGGAGCTAACACTGAAGCTTTCTTT
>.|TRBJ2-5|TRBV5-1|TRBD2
CASSWSLADTKQETQYF
TGCGCCAGCAGCTGGAGCCTAGCGGACACTAAACAAGAGACCCAGTACTTC
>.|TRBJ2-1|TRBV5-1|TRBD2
CASSLAVWRERLDEQFF
TGCGCCAGCAGCTTGGCCGTCTGGCGGGAGCGTCTGGATGAGCAGTTCTTC
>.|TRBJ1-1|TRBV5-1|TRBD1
CASSLGDRGYEAFF
TGCGCCAGCAGCTTGGGGGACAGGGGGTACGAAGCTTTCTTT
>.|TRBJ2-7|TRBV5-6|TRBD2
CASRLTGTSGTNSYEQYF
TGTGCCAGCAGGTTGACCGGGACTAGCGGGACCAACTCCTACGAGCAGTACTTC
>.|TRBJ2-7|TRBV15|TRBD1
CATSRPPGQGLYEQYF
TGTGCCACCAGCAGACCGCCGGGACAGGGCTTATACGAGCAGTACTTC
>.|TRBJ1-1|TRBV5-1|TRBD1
CASRHLTGGAGKDTEAFF
TGCGCCAGCAGACACCTGACAGGGGGCGCGGGGAAGGACACTGAAGCTTTCTTT
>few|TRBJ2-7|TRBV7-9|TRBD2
CASSTLTSGFSYEQYF
TGTGCCAGCAGTACTCTGACTAGCGGATTCTCCTACGAGCAGTACTTC
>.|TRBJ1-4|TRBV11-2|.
CASSRGAGRNEKLFF
TGTGCCAGCAGTCGGGGGGCAGGGAGGAATGAAAAACTGTTTTTT
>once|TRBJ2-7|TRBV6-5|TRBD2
CASSHQTSGSYEQYF
TGTGCCAGCAGTCACCAGACTAGCGGGAGTTACGAGCAGTACTTC
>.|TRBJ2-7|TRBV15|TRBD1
CATSRNRGTYEQYF
TGTGCCACCAGCCGAAACAGGGGAACCTACGAGCAGTACTTC
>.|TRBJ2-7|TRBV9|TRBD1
CASSVTDRGHYEQYF
TGTGCCAGCAGCGTTACGGACAGGGGGCACTACGAGCAGTACTTC
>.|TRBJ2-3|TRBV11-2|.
CASSPAGPTDTQYF
TGTGCCAGCAGCCCCGCGGGACCCACAGATACGCAGTATTTT
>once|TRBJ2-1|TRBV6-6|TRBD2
CASSPGTRAYNEQFF
TGTGCCAGCTCCCCCGGGACTAGGGCATACAATGAGCAGTTCTTC
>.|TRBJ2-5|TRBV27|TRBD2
CASSLTSGQETQYF
TGTGCCAGCAGTTTGACTAGCGGCCAAGAGACCCAGTACTTC
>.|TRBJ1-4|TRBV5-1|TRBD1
CASSWGRGQEKLFF
TGCGCCAGCAGCTGGGGCAGGGGGCAAGAAAAACTGTTTTTT
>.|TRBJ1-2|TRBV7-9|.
CASSLPASVPTEGYGYTF
TGTGCCAGCAGCTTACCAGCCAGCGTACCAACCGAAGGCTATGGCTACACCTTC
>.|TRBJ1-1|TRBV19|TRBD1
CASSITGGNQAFF
TGTGCCAGTAGCATAACAGGGGGCAACCAAGCTTTCTTT
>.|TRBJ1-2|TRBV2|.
CASSGTRSSYGYTF
TGTGCCAGCAGTGGCACAAGATCAAGTTATGGCTACACCTTC
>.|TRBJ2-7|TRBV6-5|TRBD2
CASSPGGSRDEQYF
TGTGCCAGCAGCCCCGGCGGGAGTAGGGACGAGCAGTACTTC
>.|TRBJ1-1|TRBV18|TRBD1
CASSRQPGTGEAFF
TGTGCCAGCTCCAGACAACCCGGGACAGGTGAAGCTTTCTTT
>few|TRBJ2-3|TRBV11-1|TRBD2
CASSSRTSGPISTGTQYF
TGTGCCAGCAGCTCCCGGACTAGCGGGCCTATCTCGACGGGTACGCAGTATTTT